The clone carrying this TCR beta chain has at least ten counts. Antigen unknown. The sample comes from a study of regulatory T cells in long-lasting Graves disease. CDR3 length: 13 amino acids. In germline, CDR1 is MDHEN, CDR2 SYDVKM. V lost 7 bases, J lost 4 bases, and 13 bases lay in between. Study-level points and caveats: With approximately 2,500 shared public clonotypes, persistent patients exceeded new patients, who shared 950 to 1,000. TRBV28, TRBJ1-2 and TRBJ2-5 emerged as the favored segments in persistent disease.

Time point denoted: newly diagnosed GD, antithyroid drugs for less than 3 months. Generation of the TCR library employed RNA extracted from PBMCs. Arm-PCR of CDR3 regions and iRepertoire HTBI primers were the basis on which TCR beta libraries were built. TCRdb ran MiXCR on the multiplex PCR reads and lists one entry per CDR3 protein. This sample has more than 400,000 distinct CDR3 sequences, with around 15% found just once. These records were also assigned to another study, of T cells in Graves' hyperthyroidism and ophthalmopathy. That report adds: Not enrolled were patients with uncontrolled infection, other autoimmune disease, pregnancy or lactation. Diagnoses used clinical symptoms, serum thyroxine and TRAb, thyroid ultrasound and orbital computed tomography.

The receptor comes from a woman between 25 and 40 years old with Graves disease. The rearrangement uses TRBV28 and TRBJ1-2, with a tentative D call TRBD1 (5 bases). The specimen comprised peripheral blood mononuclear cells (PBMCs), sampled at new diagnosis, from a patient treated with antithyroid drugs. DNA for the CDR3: TGTGCCAGCAAGGCGAGGGGTCTCTATGGCTACACCTTC. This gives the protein CASKARGLYGYTF.